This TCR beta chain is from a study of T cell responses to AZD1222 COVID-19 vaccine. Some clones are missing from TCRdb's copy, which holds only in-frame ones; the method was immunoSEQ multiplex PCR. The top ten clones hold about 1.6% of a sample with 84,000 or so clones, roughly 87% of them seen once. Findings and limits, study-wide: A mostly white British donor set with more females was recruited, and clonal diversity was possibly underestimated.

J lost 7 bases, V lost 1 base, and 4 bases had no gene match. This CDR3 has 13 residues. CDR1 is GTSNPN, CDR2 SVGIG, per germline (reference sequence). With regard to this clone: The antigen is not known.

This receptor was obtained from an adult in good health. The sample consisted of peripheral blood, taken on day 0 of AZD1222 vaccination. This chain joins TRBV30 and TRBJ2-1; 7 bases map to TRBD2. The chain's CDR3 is CAWSGFGRNEQFF. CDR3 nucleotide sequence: TGTGCCTGGAGTGGGTTCGGGAGGAATGAGCAGTTCTTC.